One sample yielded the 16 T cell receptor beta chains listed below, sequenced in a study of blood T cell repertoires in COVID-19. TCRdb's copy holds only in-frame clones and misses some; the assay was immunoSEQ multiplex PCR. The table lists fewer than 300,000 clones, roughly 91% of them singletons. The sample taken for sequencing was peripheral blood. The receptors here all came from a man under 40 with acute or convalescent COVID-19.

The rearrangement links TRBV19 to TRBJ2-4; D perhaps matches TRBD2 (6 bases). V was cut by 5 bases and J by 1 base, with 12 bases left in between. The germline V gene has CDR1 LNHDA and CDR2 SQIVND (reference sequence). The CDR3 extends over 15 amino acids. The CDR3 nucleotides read TGTGCCAGTAGTTCCCGGGACTTTGCCAAAAACATTCAGTACTTC. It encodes CASSSRDFAKNIQYF. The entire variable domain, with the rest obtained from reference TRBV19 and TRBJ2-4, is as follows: DGGITQSPKYLFRKEGQNVTLSCEQNLNHDAMYWYRQDPGQGLRLIYYSQIVNDFQKGDIAEGYSVSREKKESFPLTVTSAQKNPTAFYLCASSSRDFAKNIQYFGAGTRLSVL.

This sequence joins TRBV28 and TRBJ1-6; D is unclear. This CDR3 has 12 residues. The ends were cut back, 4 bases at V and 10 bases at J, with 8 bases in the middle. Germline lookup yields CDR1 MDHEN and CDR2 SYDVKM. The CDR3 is CASSSLLSPLHF. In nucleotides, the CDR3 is TGTGCCAGCAGTTCACTGCTGTCACCCCTCCACTTT.

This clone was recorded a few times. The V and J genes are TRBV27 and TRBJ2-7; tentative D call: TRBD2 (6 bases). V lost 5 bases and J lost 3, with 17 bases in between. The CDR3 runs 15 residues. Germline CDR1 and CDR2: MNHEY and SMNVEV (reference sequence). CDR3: CASSLTGTSDYEQYF. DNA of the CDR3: TGTGCCAGCAGTCTGACCGGGACTTCTGACTACGAGCAGTACTTC.

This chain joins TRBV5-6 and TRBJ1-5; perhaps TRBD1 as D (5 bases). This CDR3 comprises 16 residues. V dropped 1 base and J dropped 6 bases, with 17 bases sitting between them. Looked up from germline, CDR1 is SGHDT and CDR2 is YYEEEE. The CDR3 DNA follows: TGTGCCAGCAGCTTGTCGGGCAGGGCAGGTATTCAGCCCCAGCATTTT. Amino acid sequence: CASSLSGRAGIQPQHF.

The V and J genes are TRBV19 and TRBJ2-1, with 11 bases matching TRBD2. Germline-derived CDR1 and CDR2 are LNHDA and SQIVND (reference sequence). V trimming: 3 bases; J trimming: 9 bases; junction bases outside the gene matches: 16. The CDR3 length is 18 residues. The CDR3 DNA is TGTGCCAGTAGTATTCTATGGGTTAGCGGGAGGGATATAGGTGAGCAGTTCTTC. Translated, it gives CASSILWVSGRDIGEQFF.

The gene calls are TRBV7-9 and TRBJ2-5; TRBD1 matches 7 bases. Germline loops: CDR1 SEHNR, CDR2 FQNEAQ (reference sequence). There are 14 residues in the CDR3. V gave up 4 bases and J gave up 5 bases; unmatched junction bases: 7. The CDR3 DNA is TGTGCCAGCAGCTCGACAGGGAAGGGGGAGACCCAGTACTTC. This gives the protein CASSSTGKGETQYF.

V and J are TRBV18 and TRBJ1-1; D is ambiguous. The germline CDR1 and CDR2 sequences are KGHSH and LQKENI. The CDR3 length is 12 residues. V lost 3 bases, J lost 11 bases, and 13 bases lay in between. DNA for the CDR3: TGTGCCAGCTCACCCCTAGAGCATCGGGCTTTCTTT. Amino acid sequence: CASSPLEHRAFF.

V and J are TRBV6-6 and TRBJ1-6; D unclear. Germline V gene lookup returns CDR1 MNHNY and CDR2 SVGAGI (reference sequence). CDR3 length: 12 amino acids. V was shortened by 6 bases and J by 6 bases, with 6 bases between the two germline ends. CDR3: CASRSFNSPLHF. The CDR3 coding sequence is TGTGCCAGCAGATCTTTTAATTCACCCCTCCACTTT.

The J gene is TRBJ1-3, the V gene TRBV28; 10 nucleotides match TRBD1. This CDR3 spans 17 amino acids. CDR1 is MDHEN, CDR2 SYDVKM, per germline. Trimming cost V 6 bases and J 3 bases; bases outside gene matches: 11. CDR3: CASRSPWTGGSGNTIYF. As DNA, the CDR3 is TGTGCCAGCAGATCTCCCTGGACAGGGGGAAGTGGAAACACCATATATTTT. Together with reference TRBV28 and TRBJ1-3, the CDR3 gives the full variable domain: DVKVTQSSRYLVKRTGEKVFLECVQDMDHENMFWYRQDPGLGLRLIYFSYDVKMKEKGDIPEGYSVSREKKERFSLILESASTNQTSMYLCASRSPWTGGSGNTIYFGEGSWLTVV.

The CDR3 loop is CASSIDRNTEAFF. CDR3 bases: TGTGCCAGCTCAATAGACAGGAACACTGAAGCTTTCTTT. The rearrangement joins TRBV18 to TRBJ1-1; weak D call: TRBD1 (5 bases). The germline gives CDR1 KGHSH, CDR2 LQKENI. This CDR3 has 13 residues. Trimming took off 5 bases at V and 1 base at J, with 8 bases between the two ends. Full variable domain (missing parts from reference TRBV18 and TRBJ1-1): NAGVMQNPRHLVRRRGQEARLRCSPMKGHSHVYWYRQLPEEGLKFMVYLQKENIIDESGMPKERFSAEFPKEGPSILRIQQVVRGDSAAYFCASSIDRNTEAFFGQGTRLTVV.

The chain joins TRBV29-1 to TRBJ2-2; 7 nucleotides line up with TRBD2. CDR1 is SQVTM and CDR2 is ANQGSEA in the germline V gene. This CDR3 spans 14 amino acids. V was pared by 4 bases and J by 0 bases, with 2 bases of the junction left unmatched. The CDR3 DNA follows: TGCAGCGTTGGCGCGGGGGCGAACACCGGGGAGCTGTTTTTT. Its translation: CSVGAGANTGELFF.

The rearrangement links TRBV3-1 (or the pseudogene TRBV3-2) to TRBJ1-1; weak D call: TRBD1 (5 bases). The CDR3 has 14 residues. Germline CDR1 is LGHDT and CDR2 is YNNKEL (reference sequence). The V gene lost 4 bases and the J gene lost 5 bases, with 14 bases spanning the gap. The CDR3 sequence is CASSPGRGRTEAFF. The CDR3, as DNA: TGTGCCAGCAGCCCGGGACGGGGGAGGACTGAAGCTTTCTTT.

The CDR3 is CASSQDGVNYGYTF. The CDR3 DNA sequence: TGCGCCAGCAGCCAAGACGGAGTTAACTATGGCTACACCTTC. V is TRBV4-1 and J is TRBJ1-2; D is ambiguous. CDR1 and CDR2 (germline): MGHRA, YSYEKL. Trimming left V 0 bases short and J 1 base short, with 6 bases between. This CDR3 spans 14 amino acids.

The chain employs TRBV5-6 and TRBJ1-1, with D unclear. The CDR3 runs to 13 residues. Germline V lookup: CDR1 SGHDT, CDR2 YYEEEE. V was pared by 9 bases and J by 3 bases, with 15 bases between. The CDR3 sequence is CATCKADDTEAFF. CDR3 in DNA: TGTGCCACCTGCAAGGCGGATGACACTGAAGCTTTCTTT.

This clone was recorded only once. The CDR3 nucleotides are TGTGCCAGTAGTGTCCGGGACAGAAATCAGCCCCAGCATTTT. Translating gives CASSVRDRNQPQHF. The gene calls are TRBV19 and TRBJ1-5, with 7 bases matching TRBD1. The germline CDR1 and CDR2 sequences are LNHDA and SQIVND (reference sequence). V lost 5 bases to trimming and J lost 4 bases; unmatched junction nucleotides: 5. The CDR3 runs to 14 residues.

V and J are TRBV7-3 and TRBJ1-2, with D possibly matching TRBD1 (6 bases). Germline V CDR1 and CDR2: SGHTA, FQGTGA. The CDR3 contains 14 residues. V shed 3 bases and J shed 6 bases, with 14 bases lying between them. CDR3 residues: CASSLDSRFDGYTF. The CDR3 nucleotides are TGTGCCAGCAGCTTGGACAGTAGGTTCGATGGCTACACCTTC.